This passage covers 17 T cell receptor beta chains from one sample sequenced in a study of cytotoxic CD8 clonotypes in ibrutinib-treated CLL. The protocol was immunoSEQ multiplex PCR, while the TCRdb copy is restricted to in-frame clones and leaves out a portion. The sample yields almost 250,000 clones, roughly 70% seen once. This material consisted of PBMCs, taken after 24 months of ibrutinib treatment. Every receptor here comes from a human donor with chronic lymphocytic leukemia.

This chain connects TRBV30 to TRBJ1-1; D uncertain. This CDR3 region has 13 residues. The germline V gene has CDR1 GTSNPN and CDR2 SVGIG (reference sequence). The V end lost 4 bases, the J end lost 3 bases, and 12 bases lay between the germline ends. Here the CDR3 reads CAWIPGLDTEAFF. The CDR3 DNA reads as TGTGCCTGGATCCCTGGGTTGGACACTGAAGCTTTCTTT. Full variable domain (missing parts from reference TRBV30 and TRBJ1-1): SQTIHQWPATLVQPVGSPLSLECTVEGTSNPNLYWYRQAAGRGLQLLFYSVGIGQISSEVPQNLSASRPQDRQFILSSKKLLLSDSGFYLCAWIPGLDTEAFFGQGTRLTVV.

Here the CDR3 DNA reads TGTGCCAGCAACCGCCACTTAGGGGACACCGGGGAGCTGTTTTTT. This translates into CASNRHLGDTGELFF. The genes are TRBV14 and TRBJ2-2; TRBD1 is a possible D gene (5 bases). V gave up 7 bases and J gave up 3 bases, with 15 bases separating them. CDR1 and CDR2 from the germline V gene are SGHDN and FVKESK. This CDR3 spans 15 amino acids.

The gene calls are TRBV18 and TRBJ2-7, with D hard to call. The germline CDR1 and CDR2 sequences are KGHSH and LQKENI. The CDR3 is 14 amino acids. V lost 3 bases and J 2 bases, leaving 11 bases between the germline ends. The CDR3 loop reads CASSPGRRTYEQYF. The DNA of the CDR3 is TGTGCCAGCTCACCGGGCAGGCGCACCTACGAGCAGTACTTC.

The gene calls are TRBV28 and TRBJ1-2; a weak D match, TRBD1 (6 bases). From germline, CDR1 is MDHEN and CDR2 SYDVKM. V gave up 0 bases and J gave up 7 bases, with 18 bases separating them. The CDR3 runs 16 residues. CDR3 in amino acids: CASSLWELTGTIGYTF. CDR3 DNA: TGTGCCAGCAGTTTATGGGAGCTCACAGGGACGATTGGCTACACCTTC.

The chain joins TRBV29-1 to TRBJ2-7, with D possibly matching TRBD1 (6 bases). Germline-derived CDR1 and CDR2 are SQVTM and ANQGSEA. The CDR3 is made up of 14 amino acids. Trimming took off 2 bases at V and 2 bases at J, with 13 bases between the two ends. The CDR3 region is CSVENQGPPYEQYF. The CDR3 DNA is TGCAGCGTTGAAAATCAGGGGCCCCCCTACGAGCAGTACTTC.

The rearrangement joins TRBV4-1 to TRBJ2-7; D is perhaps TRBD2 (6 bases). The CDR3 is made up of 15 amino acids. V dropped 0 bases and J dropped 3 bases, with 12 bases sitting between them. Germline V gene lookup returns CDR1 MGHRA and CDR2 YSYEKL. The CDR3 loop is CASSQDQQEGYEQYF. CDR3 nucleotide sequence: TGCGCCAGCAGCCAAGATCAACAGGAGGGCTACGAGCAGTACTTC.

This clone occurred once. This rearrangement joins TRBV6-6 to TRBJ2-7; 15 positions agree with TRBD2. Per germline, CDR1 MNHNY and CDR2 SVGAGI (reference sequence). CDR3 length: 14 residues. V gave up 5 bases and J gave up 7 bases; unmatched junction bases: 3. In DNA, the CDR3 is TGTGCCAGCAGTGGACTAGCGGGAGGGGGGGAGCAGTACTTC. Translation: CASSGLAGGGEQYF.

CDR3 DNA: TGTGCCTGGAGCGACAACATCGGAGGAGAGACCCAGTACTTC. Its protein product is CAWSDNIGGETQYF. The V call is TRBV30, the J call TRBJ2-5; the D gene is possibly TRBD2 (5 bases). V shed 3 bases and J shed 4 bases, with 15 bases lying between them. The CDR3 covers 14 residues. Per germline, CDR1 GTSNPN and CDR2 SVGIG (reference sequence). Filled out from reference TRBV30 and TRBJ2-5, the complete variable domain reads SQTIHQWPATLVQPVGSPLSLECTVEGTSNPNLYWYRQAAGRGLQLLFYSVGIGQISSEVPQNLSASRPQDRQFILSSKKLLLSDSGFYLCAWSDNIGGETQYFGPGTRLLVL.

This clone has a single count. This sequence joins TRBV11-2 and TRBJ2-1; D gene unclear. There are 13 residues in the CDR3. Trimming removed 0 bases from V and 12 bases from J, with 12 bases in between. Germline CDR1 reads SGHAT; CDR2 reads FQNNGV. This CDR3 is CASSLDASIVQFF. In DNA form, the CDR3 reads TGTGCCAGCAGCTTAGATGCCTCCATAGTGCAGTTCTTC.

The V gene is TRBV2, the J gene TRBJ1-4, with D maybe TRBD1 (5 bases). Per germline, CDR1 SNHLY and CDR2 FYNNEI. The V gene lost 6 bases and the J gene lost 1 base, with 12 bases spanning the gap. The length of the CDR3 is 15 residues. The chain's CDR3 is CASRLQGLTNEKLFF. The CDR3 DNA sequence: TGTGCCAGCAGACTTCAGGGTTTAACTAATGAAAAACTGTTTTTT.

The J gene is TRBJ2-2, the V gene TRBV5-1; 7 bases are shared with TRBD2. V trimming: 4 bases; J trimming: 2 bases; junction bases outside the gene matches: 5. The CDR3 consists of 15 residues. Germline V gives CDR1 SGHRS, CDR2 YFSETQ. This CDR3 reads CASSTPSGNTGELFF. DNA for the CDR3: TGCGCCAGCAGCACACCTAGCGGAAACACCGGGGAGCTGTTTTTT.

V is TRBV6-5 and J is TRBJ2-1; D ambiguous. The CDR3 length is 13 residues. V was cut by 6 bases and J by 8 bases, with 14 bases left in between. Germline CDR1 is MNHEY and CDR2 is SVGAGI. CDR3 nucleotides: TGTGCCAGCAGCATGGCAATTAGAGATGAGCAGTTCTTC. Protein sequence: CASSMAIRDEQFF.

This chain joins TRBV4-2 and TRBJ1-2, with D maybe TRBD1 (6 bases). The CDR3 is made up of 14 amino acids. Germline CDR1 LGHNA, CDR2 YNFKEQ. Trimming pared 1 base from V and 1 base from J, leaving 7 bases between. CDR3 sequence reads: CASSQGQVNYGYTF. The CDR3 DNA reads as TGTGCCAGCAGCCAAGGACAGGTTAACTATGGCTACACCTTC.

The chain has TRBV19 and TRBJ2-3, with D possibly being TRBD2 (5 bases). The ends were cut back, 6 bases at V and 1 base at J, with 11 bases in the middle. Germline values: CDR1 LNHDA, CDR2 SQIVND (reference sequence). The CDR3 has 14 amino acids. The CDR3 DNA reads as TGTGCCAGTAGGTTAGGGAGTGGCACAGATACGCAGTATTTT. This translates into CASRLGSGTDTQYF.

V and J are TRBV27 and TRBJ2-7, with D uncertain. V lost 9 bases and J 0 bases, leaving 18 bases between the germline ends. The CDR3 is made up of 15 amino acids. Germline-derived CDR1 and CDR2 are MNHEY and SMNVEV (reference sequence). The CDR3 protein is CASSLKGFSSYEQYF. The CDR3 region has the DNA TGTGCCAGTAGCCTTAAAGGCTTTTCCTCCTACGAGCAGTACTTC.

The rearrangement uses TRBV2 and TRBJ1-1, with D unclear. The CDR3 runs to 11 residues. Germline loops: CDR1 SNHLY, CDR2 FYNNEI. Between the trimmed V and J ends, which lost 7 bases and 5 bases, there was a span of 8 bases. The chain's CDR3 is CASMRRTEAFF. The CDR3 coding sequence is TGTGCCAGCATGAGGAGAACTGAAGCTTTCTTT.

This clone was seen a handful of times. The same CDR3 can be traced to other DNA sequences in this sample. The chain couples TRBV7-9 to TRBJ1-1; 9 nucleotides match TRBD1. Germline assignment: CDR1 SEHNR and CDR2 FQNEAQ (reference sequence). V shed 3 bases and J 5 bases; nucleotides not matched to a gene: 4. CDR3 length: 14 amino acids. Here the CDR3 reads CASSLGQGETEAFF. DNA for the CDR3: TGTGCCAGCAGCTTGGGACAGGGAGAGACTGAAGCTTTCTTT. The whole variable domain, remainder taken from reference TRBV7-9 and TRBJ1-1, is DTGVSQNPRHKITKRGQNVTFRCDPISEHNRLYWYRQTLGQGPEFLTYFQNEAQLEKSRLLSDRFSAERPKGSFSTLEIQRTEQGDSAMYLCASSLGQGETEAFFGQGTRLTVV.